The rows below give T cell receptor beta chains drawn from one sample of a study of blood T cell repertoires in COVID-19. Repertoires were generated with immunoSEQ multiplex PCR, while TCRdb's copy carries only in-frame clones and drops some. The profile shows 150,000 to 200,000 clones, roughly four fifths of them singletons. Specimen: peripheral blood. The receptors were gathered from a man aged 60 to 75 with active or convalescent COVID-19. The CDR3 runs from the conserved cysteine through the conserved F or W. The D gene is left open where the match is weak. Clone size is stated in some rows and not others, as once, few, many or a class when expanded.

CDR3 DNA: TGCAGCGGCCGCGGGGTCCACGAGCAGTACTTC; CDR3 protein: CSGRGVHEQYF; J gene: TRBJ2-7; D gene: .; CDR3 length: 11; V gene: TRBV29-1; clone size: .
CDR3 DNA: TGTGCCAGCAGCCAGATGGGACTTAGCACCGGGGAGCTGTTTTTT; CDR3 protein: CASSQMGLSTGELFF; J gene: TRBJ2-2; D gene: .; CDR3 length: 15; V gene: TRBV5-5; clone size: .
CDR3 DNA: TGTGCCAGCAGTTCCTGGCAGTCTAGCTACGAGCAGTACTTC; CDR3 protein: CASSSWQSSYEQYF; J gene: TRBJ2-7; D gene: .; CDR3 length: 14; V gene: TRBV6-5; clone size: .
CDR3 DNA: TGCAGCGTTGGTTCTGGGCAGGGCTACGAGCAGTACTTC; CDR3 protein: CSVGSGQGYEQYF; J gene: TRBJ2-7; D gene: .; CDR3 length: 13; V gene: TRBV29-1; clone size: .
CDR3 DNA: TGTGCCAGCAGCACAGGACGCACCGATTCACCCCTCCACTTT; CDR3 protein: CASSTGRTDSPLHF; J gene: TRBJ1-6; D gene: .; CDR3 length: 14; V gene: TRBV11-2; clone size: .
CDR3 DNA: TGCGCCAGCAGCCCGGGACAGGGGAACTATGGCTACACCTTC; CDR3 protein: CASSPGQGNYGYTF; J gene: TRBJ1-2; D gene: TRBD1; CDR3 length: 14; V gene: TRBV5-1; clone size: .
CDR3 DNA: TGTGCCAGCAGTCAGTGGACTCCAAGGACAGATACGCAGTATTTT; CDR3 protein: CASSQWTPRTDTQYF; J gene: TRBJ2-3; D gene: .; CDR3 length: 15; V gene: TRBV27; clone size: once
CDR3 DNA: TGTGCCAGCAGTTCCAGGGTGTATGGCTACACCTTC; CDR3 protein: CASSSRVYGYTF; J gene: TRBJ1-2; D gene: .; CDR3 length: 12; V gene: TRBV2; clone size: .
CDR3 DNA: TGTGCCAGCAGAACCGGGACTAGCGAGGACTACGAGCAGTACTTC; CDR3 protein: CASRTGTSEDYEQYF; J gene: TRBJ2-7; D gene: TRBD2; CDR3 length: 15; V gene: TRBV28; clone size: .
CDR3 DNA: TGTGCCAGCAGGGGGCCCCCTAATTCACCCCTCCACTTT; CDR3 protein: CASRGPPNSPLHF; J gene: TRBJ1-6; D gene: .; CDR3 length: 13; V gene: TRBV28; clone size: .
CDR3 DNA: TGTGCCAGCAGTCCCCCAGCGGGAGCCTACGAGCAGTACTTC; CDR3 protein: CASSPPAGAYEQYF; J gene: TRBJ2-7; D gene: TRBD2; CDR3 length: 14; V gene: TRBV28; clone size: .
CDR3 DNA: TGTGCCAGCAGCTTTGGACTCAGGCCTTCTGGAAACACCATATATTTT; CDR3 protein: CASSFGLRPSGNTIYF; J gene: TRBJ1-3; D gene: .; CDR3 length: 16; V gene: TRBV5-8; clone size: .
CDR3 DNA: TGTGCCAGCAGTTACAAAACTCAGCCCCAGCATTTT; CDR3 protein: CASSYKTQPQHF; J gene: TRBJ1-5; D gene: .; CDR3 length: 12; V gene: TRBV28; clone size: .
CDR3 DNA: TGTGCCAGCAGCTTGGATCGGGGTCTCGTTAGCGGCTACACCTTC; CDR3 protein: CASSLDRGLVSGYTF; J gene: TRBJ1-2; D gene: .; CDR3 length: 15; V gene: TRBV5-4; clone size: .
CDR3 DNA: TGCGCCAGCAGTCCCCGTGCGGGGAGCTCCTACGAGCAGTACTTC; CDR3 protein: CASSPRAGSSYEQYF; J gene: TRBJ2-7; D gene: .; CDR3 length: 15; V gene: TRBV5-1; clone size: few
CDR3 DNA: TGTGCCAGCAGCCCGACTAGCGGAAAACCCTACGAGCAGTACTTC; CDR3 protein: CASSPTSGKPYEQYF; J gene: TRBJ2-7; D gene: TRBD2; CDR3 length: 15; V gene: TRBV14; clone size: .
CDR3 DNA: TGTGCCAGTACTCAGGGACTGATGAACACTGAAGCTTTCTTT; CDR3 protein: CASTQGLMNTEAFF; J gene: TRBJ1-1; D gene: .; CDR3 length: 14; V gene: TRBV19; clone size: .
CDR3 DNA: TGTGCCAGCAGCACCGGGACAGGTGGGGTTAACAATGAGCAGTTCTTC; CDR3 protein: CASSTGTGGVNNEQFF; J gene: TRBJ2-1; D gene: TRBD1; CDR3 length: 16; V gene: TRBV2; clone size: .
CDR3 DNA: TGTGCCAGTAGTGCAGGACAGGGCGGTCAGCCCCAGCATTTT; CDR3 protein: CASSAGQGGQPQHF; J gene: TRBJ1-5; D gene: TRBD1; CDR3 length: 14; V gene: TRBV19; clone size: .
CDR3 DNA: TGTGCCAGCAGTGTTCCCGGGGATTTTTCACCCCTCCACTTT; CDR3 protein: CASSVPGDFSPLHF; J gene: TRBJ1-6; D gene: .; CDR3 length: 14; V gene: TRBV2; clone size: once
CDR3 DNA: TGCAGCGGGGGACAAACAGGGGCTCCTGAGACCCAGTACTTC; CDR3 protein: CSGGQTGAPETQYF; J gene: TRBJ2-5; D gene: TRBD1; CDR3 length: 14; V gene: TRBV29-1; clone size: .
CDR3 DNA: TGTGCCAGCCTCCCTGACAGGGTGAACACTGAAGCTTTCTTT; CDR3 protein: CASLPDRVNTEAFF; J gene: TRBJ1-1; D gene: TRBD1; CDR3 length: 14; V gene: TRBV6-5; clone size: .
CDR3 DNA: TGTGCCAGCAGCCAAGACCTGGACAGGAGAGAGACCCAGTACTTC; CDR3 protein: CASSQDLDRRETQYF; J gene: TRBJ2-5; D gene: TRBD1; CDR3 length: 15; V gene: TRBV14; clone size: .
CDR3 DNA: TGTGCCAGCAGCTCCGACAGGAACACTGAAGCTTTCTTT; CDR3 protein: CASSSDRNTEAFF; J gene: TRBJ1-1; D gene: .; CDR3 length: 13; V gene: TRBV11-2; clone size: .
CDR3 DNA: TGTGCCAGCAGGCGAGGAGGACTAAGTGAAGCTTTCTTT; CDR3 protein: CASRRGGLSEAFF; J gene: TRBJ1-1; D gene: .; CDR3 length: 13; V gene: TRBV2; clone size: .
CDR3 DNA: TGTGCCAGTACCCCACGGGGAAGATATAGCAATCAGCCCCAGCATTTT; CDR3 protein: CASTPRGRYSNQPQHF; J gene: TRBJ1-5; D gene: .; CDR3 length: 16; V gene: TRBV19; clone size: .
CDR3 DNA: TGTGCCAGCAGTCCCGCTCCTATTCACACAGATACGCAGTATTTT; CDR3 protein: CASSPAPIHTDTQYF; J gene: TRBJ2-3; D gene: .; CDR3 length: 15; V gene: TRBV6-5; clone size: .
CDR3 DNA: TGTGCCATTTTGACAGGGCGATACTACGAGCAGTACTTC; CDR3 protein: CAILTGRYYEQYF; J gene: TRBJ2-7; D gene: TRBD1; CDR3 length: 13; V gene: TRBV19; clone size: .
CDR3 DNA: TGTGCCAGCTCACCACCGCAGGGGGGCTCCTACAATGAGCAGTTCTTC; CDR3 protein: CASSPPQGGSYNEQFF; J gene: TRBJ2-1; D gene: .; CDR3 length: 16; V gene: TRBV18; clone size: .
CDR3 DNA: TGCGCCAGCAGCGCCGGACTGGCGGGACGTCTTGGCAATGAGCAGTTCTTC; CDR3 protein: CASSAGLAGRLGNEQFF; J gene: TRBJ2-1; D gene: .; CDR3 length: 17; V gene: TRBV5-1; clone size: .
CDR3 DNA: TGTGCCAGCAGCTCAGGACAGGCCGATCCTTACACAGATACGCAGTATTTT; CDR3 protein: CASSSGQADPYTDTQYF; J gene: TRBJ2-3; D gene: TRBD1; CDR3 length: 17; V gene: TRBV5-4; clone size: .
CDR3 DNA: TGTGCCAGCAGTCTAGAGAGCCAGGGGATAACTGAAGCTTTCTTT; CDR3 protein: CASSLESQGITEAFF; J gene: TRBJ1-1; D gene: .; CDR3 length: 15; V gene: TRBV7-6; clone size: .
CDR3 DNA: TGTGCCAGCTCACCATGGGGCAGCACAGATACGCAGTATTTT; CDR3 protein: CASSPWGSTDTQYF; J gene: TRBJ2-3; D gene: .; CDR3 length: 14; V gene: TRBV18; clone size: .
CDR3 DNA: TGTGCCAGCAGGGGGACAACAGAGACCCAGTACTTC; CDR3 protein: CASRGTTETQYF; J gene: TRBJ2-5; D gene: .; CDR3 length: 12; V gene: TRBV3-1/TRBV3-2; clone size: .
CDR3 DNA: TGTGCCACCTGGCCGGGACAGGGCCGAGTTGTGACTGAAGCTTTCTTT; CDR3 protein: CATWPGQGRVVTEAFF; J gene: TRBJ1-1; D gene: TRBD1; CDR3 length: 16; V gene: TRBV2; clone size: .